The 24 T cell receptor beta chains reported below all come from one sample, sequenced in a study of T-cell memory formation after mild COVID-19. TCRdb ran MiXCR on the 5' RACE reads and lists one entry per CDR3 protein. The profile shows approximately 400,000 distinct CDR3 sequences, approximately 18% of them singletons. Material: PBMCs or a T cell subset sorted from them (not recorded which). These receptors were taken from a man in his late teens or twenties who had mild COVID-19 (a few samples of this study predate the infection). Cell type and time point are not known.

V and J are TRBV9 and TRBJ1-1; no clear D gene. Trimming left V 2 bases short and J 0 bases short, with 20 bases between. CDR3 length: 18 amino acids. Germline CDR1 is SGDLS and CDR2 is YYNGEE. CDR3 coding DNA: TGTGCCAGCAGCGTCTCCCCGTCGGTGCAATCGATGAACACTGAAGCTTTCTTT. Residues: CASSVSPSVQSMNTEAFF.

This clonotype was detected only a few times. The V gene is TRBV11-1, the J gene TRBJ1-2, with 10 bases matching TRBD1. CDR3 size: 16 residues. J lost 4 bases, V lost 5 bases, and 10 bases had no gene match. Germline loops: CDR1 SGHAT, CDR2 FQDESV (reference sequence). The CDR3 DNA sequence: TGTGCCAGCAGCAGCCGGGACAGGGGAATTGGCTATGGCTACACCTTC. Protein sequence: CASSSRDRGIGYGYTF.

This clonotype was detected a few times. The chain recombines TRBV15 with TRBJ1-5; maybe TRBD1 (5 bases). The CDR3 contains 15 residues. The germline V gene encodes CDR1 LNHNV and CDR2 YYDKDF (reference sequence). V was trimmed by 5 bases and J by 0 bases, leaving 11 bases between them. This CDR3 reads CATSPGWGSNQPQHF. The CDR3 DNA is TGTGCCACCAGCCCAGGGTGGGGTAGCAATCAGCCCCAGCATTTT. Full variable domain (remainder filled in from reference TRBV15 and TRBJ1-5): DAMVIQNPRYQVTQFGKPVTLSCSQTLNHNVMYWYQQKSSQAPKLLFHYYDKDFNNEADTPDNFQSRRPNTSFCFLDIRSPGLGDTAMYLCATSPGWGSNQPQHFGDGTRLSIL.

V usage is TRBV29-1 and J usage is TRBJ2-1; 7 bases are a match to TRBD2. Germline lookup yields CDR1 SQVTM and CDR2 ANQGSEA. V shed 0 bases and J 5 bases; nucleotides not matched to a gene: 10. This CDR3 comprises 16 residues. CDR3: CSVEDRFRLADNEQFF. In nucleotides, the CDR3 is TGCAGCGTTGAAGATCGTTTCCGGCTAGCGGACAATGAGCAGTTCTTC.

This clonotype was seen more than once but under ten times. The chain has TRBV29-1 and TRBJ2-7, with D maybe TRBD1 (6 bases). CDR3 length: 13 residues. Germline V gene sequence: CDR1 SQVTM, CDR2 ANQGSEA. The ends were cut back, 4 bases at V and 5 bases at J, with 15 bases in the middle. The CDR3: CSVVVRGKNEQYV. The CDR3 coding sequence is TGCAGCGTTGTTGTCAGGGGAAAGAACGAGCAGTACGTC.

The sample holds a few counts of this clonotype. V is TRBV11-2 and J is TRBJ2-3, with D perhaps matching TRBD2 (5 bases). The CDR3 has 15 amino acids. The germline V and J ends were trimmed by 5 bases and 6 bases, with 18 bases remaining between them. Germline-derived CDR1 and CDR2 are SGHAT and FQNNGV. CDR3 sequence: CASSLLYLEVDTQYF. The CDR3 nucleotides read TGTGCCAGCAGCCTCCTTTACTTGGAGGTGGATACGCAGTATTTT.

CDR3 sequence (DNA): TGTGCCAGCAGCTCGACCGCTACCTACGAGCAGTACTTC. It translates to CASSSTATYEQYF. The chain couples TRBV7-9 to TRBJ2-7; D gene unclear. From germline, CDR1 is SEHNR and CDR2 FQNEAQ (reference sequence). V was pared by 4 bases and J by 2 bases, with 9 bases between. This CDR3 has 13 amino acids.

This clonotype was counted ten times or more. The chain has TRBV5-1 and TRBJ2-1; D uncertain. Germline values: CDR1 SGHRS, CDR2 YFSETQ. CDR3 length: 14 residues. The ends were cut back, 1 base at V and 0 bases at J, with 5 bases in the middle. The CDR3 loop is CASSLLNSYNEQFF. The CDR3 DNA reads TGCGCCAGCAGCTTGCTAAACTCCTACAATGAGCAGTTCTTC.

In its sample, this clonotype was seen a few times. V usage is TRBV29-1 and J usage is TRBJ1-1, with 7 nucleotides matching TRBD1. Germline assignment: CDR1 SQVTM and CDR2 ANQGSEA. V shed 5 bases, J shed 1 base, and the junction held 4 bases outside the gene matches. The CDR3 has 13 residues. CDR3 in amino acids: CSVRTGPNTEAFF. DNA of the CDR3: TGCAGCGTTCGGACAGGACCGAACACTGAAGCTTTCTTT.

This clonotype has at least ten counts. DNA of the CDR3: TGCAGTGCGAAGGGACAGGGAGACTATGGCTACACCTTC. It is translated as CSAKGQGDYGYTF. The J gene is TRBJ1-2, the V gene TRBV20-1; 9 nucleotides align to TRBD1. The CDR3 runs to 13 residues. Trimming at V came to 6 bases and at J to 3 bases, leaving 5 bases not matched to a gene. Germline V gene data show CDR1 as DFQATT and CDR2 as SNEGSKA (reference sequence).

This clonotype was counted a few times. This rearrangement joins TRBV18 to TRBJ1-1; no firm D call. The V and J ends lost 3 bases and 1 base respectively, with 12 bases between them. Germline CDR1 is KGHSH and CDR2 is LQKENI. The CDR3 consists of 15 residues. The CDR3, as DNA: TGTGCCAGCTCACCTGCACCTCAAGAGAACACTGAAGCTTTCTTT. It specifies CASSPAPQENTEAFF.

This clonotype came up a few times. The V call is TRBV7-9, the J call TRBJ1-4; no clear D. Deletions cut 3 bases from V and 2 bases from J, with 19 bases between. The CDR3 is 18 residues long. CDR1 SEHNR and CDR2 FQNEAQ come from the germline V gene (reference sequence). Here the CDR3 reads CASSFRNPGSSTNEKLFF. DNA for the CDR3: TGTGCCAGCAGCTTCAGGAATCCAGGATCCTCCACTAATGAAAAACTGTTTTTT.

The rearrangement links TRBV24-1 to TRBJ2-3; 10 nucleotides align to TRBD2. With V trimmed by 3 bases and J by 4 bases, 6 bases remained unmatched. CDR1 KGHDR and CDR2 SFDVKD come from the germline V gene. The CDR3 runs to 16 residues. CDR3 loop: CATSDVSGGAADTQYF. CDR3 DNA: TGTGCCACCAGTGATGTCAGCGGGGGGGCCGCAGATACGCAGTATTTT.

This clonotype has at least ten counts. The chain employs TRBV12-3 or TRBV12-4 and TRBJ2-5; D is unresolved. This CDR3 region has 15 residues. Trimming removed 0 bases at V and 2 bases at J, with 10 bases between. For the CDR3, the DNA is TGTGCCAGCAGTTTAGCCACCGGATCTCAAGAGACCCAGTACTTC. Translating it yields CASSLATGSQETQYF.

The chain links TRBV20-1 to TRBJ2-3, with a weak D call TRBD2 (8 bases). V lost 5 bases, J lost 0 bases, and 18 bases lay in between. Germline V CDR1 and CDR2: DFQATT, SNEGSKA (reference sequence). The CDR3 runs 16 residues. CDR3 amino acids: CSAGGQRGISTDTQYF. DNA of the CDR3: TGCAGTGCTGGGGGACAGCGGGGGATTAGCACAGATACGCAGTATTTT.

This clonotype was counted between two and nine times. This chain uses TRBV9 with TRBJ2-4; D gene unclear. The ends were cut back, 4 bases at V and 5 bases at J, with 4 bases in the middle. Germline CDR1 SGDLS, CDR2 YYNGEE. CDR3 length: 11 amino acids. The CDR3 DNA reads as TGTGCCAGCAGCTCCCAAAACATTCAGTACTTC. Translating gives CASSSQNIQYF.

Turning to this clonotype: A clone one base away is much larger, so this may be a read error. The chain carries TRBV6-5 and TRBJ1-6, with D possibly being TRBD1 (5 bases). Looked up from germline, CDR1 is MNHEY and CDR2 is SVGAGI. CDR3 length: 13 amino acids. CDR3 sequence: CATRARDNSPLNF. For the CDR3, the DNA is TGTGCCACCAGGGCAAGGGATAATTCACCCCTCAACTTT.

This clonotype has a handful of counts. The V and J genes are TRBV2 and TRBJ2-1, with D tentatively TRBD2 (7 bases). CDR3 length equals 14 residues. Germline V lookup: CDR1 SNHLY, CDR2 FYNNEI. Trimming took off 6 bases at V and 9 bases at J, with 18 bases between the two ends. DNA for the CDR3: TGTGCCAGCAGCCGGGGGCAGGGAGGGGTTGAGCAGTTCTTC. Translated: CASSRGQGGVEQFF.

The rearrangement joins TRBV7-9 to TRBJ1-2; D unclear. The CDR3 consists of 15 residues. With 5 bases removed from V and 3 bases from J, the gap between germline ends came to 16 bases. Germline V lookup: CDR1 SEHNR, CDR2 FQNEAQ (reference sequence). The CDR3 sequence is CASSRIERVDYGYTF. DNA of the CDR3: TGTGCCAGCAGCCGCATTGAGAGGGTTGACTATGGCTACACCTTC.

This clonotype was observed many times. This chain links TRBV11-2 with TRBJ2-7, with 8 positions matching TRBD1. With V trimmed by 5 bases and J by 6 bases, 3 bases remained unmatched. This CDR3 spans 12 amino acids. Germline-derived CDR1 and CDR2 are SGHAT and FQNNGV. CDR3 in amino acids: CASSQDRAEQYV. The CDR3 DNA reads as TGTGCCAGCAGCCAGGACAGGGCCGAGCAGTACGTC.

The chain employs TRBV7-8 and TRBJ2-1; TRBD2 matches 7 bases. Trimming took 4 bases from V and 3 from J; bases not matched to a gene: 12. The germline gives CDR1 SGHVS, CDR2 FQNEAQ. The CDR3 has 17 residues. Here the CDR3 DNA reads TGTGCCAGCAGCTCGCGTAAAACGGGGGGAGACTACAATGAGCAGTTCTTC. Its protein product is CASSSRKTGGDYNEQFF. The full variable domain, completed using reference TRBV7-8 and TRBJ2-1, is GAGVSQSPRYKVAKRGQDVALRCDPISGHVSLFWYQQALGQGPEFLTYFQNEAQLDKSGLPSDRFFAERPEGSVSTLKIQRTQQEDSAVYLCASSSRKTGGDYNEQFFGPGTRLTVL.

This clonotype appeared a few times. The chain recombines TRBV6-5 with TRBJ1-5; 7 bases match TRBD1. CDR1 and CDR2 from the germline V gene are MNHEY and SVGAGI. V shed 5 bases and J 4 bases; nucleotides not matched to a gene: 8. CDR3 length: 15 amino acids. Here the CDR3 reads CASSRQGLGNQPQHF. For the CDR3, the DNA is TGTGCCAGCAGTAGACAGGGTCTAGGGAATCAGCCCCAGCATTTT.

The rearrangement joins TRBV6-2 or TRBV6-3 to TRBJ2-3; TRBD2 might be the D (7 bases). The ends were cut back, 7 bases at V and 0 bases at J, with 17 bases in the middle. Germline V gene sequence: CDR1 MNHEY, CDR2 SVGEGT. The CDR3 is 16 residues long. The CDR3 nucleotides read TGTGCCAGCACCCGCTGGGGGGGCGGGAGCACAGATACGCAGTATTTT. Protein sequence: CASTRWGGGSTDTQYF.

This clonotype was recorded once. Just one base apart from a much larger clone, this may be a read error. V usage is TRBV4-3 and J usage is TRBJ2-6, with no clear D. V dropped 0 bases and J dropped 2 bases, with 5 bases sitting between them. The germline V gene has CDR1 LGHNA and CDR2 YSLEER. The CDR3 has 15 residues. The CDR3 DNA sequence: TGCGCCAGCAGCCAAGATGGGGCTGGGGCCAACGTCCTGACTTTC. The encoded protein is CASSQDGAGANVLTF.